The T cell receptor beta chain under discussion was sequenced for a study of T cells expressing NK-cell markers. TCRdb reprocessed the 5' RACE reads, with one entry per CDR3 protein and no DNA. Its table records 200,000 to 300,000 distinct CDR3 sequences. This CDR3 comprises 18 residues. From germline, CDR1 is ENHRY and CDR2 SYGVKD. Study results and limitations: In four donors, these clonotypes also led the CD3+CD56-NKG2C+ fraction. In several donors, dominant CD3+CD56+NKG2C+ clones formed 1.0-7.0% of CD8+ cells.

To note about this clonotype: The antigen remains undetermined.

The specimen was blood T cells: a sorted CD56 or NKG2C T cell subset, CD4+ or CD8+ T cells, or bulk PBMC T cells (not recorded which). V gene TRBV10-3 combines with J gene TRBJ2-6; there is no DNA to check the TCRdb D call of TRBD2. The clonotype was recovered from a man between 18 and 29 years old in good health. This chain's CDR3 is CAISESMTSGAGANVLTF.